These 4 T cell receptor beta chains originate from one sample sequenced in a study of CD8+ T cells in alopecia areata. Investigators isolated RNA and reverse transcribed it into cDNA to act as the sequencing template. The assay was immunoSEQ multiplex PCR, and TCRdb's table has in-frame clones only and misses some. The repertoire has about 200,000 clones, 56% of them found once; the top ten carry around 5%. Sequencing was carried out using CD8+ T cells sorted from blood. Every receptor here comes from a human donor in good health.

Note on this clone: A junction end diverges from the germline sequence, so it may reflect a read error. The gene calls are TRBV5-6 and TRBJ2-5, with a possible D match to TRBD2 (5 bases). Germline-derived CDR1 and CDR2 are SGHDT and YYEEEE. The CDR3 covers 13 residues. The CDR3 DNA reads as TGTGCCAGCACCTTGGGAGCTCCGGAGACCCAGTACTTC. Its protein is CASTLGAPETQYF. The entire variable domain, with the rest obtained from reference TRBV5-6 and TRBJ2-5, is as follows: DAGVTQSPTHLIKTRGQQVTLRCSPKSGHDTVSWYQQALGQGPQFIFQYYEEEERQRGNFPDRFSGHQFPNYSSELNVNALLLGDSALYLCASTLGAPETQYFGPGTRLLVL.

The chain employs TRBV4-1 and TRBJ2-4; 10 bases agree with TRBD1. V gave up 4 bases and J gave up 8 bases; unmatched junction bases: 5. This CDR3 comprises 14 residues. Germline CDR1 and CDR2: MGHRA and YSYEKL. The CDR3 DNA reads as TGCGCCAGCAGCCTTGGGGGGACAGGGGACATTCAGTACTTC. Translation: CASSLGGTGDIQYF.

This clone was counted a single time. The chain couples TRBV27 to TRBJ1-5; D ambiguous. The germline gives CDR1 MNHEY, CDR2 SMNVEV (reference sequence). Deletions cut 8 bases from V and 5 bases from J, with 13 bases between. This CDR3 region has 13 residues. The CDR3 DNA is TGTGCCAGCTCTGTCAGCGGGTATCAGCCCCAGCATTTT. It is translated as CASSVSGYQPQHF.

This chain uses TRBV25-1 with TRBJ2-6, with D perhaps TRBD1 or TRBD2 (5 bases each). The germline CDR1 and CDR2 sequences are MGHDK and SYGVNS. The V end lost 1 base, the J end lost 0 bases, and 10 bases lay between the germline ends. The CDR3 totals 17 residues. The chain's CDR3 is CASSEWETDSGANVLTF. CDR3 sequence (DNA): TGTGCCAGCAGTGAATGGGAGACAGACTCTGGGGCCAACGTCCTGACTTTC.